This is a list of T cell receptor beta chains from one sample in a study of vaccination effects on CD4 cells after COVID-19. Antigens of these TCRs are unknown. TCRdb's table, derived via immunoSEQ multiplex PCR, lists solely in-frame clones and lacks some. The profile shows about 40,000 clones, over 60% of them singletons. The sequencing used CD4+ T cells from PBMCs cultured with a peptide pool, collected before COVID-19 vaccination. The receptors come from a human donor who had a prior SARS-CoV-2 infection. Each CDR3 is given with its conserved first and last residue. The D gene is left open where the match is weak. Only some rows state a clone size, as once, few, many or a class for expanded clones.

J: TRBJ1-4
size: .
D: .
V: TRBV29-1
CDR3: CSVVQGTNEKLFF
DNA: TGCAGCGTTGTTCAGGGCACTAATGAAAAACTGTTTTTT

J: TRBJ2-6
size: .
D: .
V: TRBV7-2
CDR3: CASSLASNSRLTSF
DNA: TGTGCCAGCAGCTTAGCCTCGAACAGCCGATTAACGTCTTTC

J: TRBJ2-7
size: .
D: .
V: TRBV7-9
CDR3: CASSRGLGYEQYF
DNA: TGTGCCAGCTCGCGGGGATTAGGCTACGAGCAGTACTTC

J: TRBJ1-1
size: .
D: TRBD1
V: TRBV30
CDR3: CAWSRGDTEAFF
DNA: TGTGCCTGGAGCAGGGGGGACACTGAAGCTTTCTTT

J: TRBJ1-3
size: few
D: .
V: TRBV11-3
CDR3: CASSSGNGNTIYF
DNA: TGTGCCAGCAGCTCAGGGAATGGAAACACCATATATTTT

J: TRBJ1-1
size: .
D: .
V: TRBV13
CDR3: CASSSIGSRTEAFF
DNA: TGTGCCAGCAGTTCTATTGGGTCTCGCACTGAAGCTTTCTTT

J: TRBJ2-1
size: .
D: .
V: TRBV15
CDR3: CATSRDVFNEQFF
DNA: TGTGCCACCAGCAGAGATGTGTTCAATGAGCAGTTCTTC

J: TRBJ2-5
size: .
D: TRBD1
V: TRBV5-1
CDR3: CASSRGQGLTQETQYF
DNA: TGCGCCAGCAGCAGGGGACAGGGGCTGACTCAAGAGACCCAGTACTTC

J: TRBJ1-6
size: .
D: TRBD1
V: TRBV11-1
CDR3: CASSVRQGTDSPLHF
DNA: TGTGCCAGCAGCGTACGACAGGGAACGGATTCACCCCTCCACTTT

J: TRBJ2-1
size: .
D: .
V: TRBV3-1/TRBV3-2
CDR3: CASSQGQEYNEQFF
DNA: TGTGCCAGCAGCCAAGGACAGGAATACAATGAGCAGTTCTTC

J: TRBJ1-5
size: .
D: .
V: TRBV6-5
CDR3: CASKPTIYSNQPQHF
DNA: TGTGCCAGCAAACCAACCATTTATAGCAATCAGCCCCAGCATTTT